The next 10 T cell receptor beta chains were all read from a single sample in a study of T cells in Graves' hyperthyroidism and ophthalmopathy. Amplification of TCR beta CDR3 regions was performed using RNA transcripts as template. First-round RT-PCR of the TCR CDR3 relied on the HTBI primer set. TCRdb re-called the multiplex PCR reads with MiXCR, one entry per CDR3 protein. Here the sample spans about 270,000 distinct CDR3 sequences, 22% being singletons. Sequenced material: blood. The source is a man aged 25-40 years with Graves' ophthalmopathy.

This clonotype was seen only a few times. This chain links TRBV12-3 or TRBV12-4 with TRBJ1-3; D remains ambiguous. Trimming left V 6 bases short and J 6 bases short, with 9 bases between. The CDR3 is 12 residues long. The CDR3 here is CASRPFENTIYF. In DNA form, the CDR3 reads TGTGCCAGCAGACCCTTCGAAAACACCATATATTTT.

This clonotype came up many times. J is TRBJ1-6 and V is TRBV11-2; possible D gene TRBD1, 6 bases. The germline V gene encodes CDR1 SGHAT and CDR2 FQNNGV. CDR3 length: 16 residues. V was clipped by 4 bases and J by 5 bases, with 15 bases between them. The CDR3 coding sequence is TGTGCCAGCAGCTGGCTTGGGGGCGGTAATAATTCACCCCTCCACTTT. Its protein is CASSWLGGGNNSPLHF.

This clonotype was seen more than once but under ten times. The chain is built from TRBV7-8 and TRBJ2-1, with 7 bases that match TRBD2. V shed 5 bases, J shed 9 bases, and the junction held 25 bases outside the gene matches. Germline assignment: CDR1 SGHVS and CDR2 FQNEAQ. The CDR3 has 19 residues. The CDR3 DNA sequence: TGTGCCAGCAGCCTAGGGTGGGTAGCGGGCCCTACCTCGGGGGGTGAGCAGTTCTTC. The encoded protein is CASSLGWVAGPTSGGEQFF.

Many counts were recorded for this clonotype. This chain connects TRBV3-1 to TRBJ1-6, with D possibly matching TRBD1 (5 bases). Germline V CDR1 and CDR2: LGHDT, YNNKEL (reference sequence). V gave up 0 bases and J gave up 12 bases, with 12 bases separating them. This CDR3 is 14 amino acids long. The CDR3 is CASSQEKGIRPLHF. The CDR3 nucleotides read TGTGCCAGCAGCCAAGAAAAGGGGATTAGACCCCTCCACTTT.

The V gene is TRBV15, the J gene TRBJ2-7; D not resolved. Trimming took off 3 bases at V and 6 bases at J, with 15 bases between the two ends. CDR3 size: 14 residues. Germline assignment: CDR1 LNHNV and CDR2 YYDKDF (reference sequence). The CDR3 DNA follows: TGTGCCACCAGCAGTGAGACCTCTGGCGTCGAGCAGTACTTC. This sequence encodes CATSSETSGVEQYF. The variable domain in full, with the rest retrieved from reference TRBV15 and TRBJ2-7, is DAMVIQNPRYQVTQFGKPVTLSCSQTLNHNVMYWYQQKSSQAPKLLFHYYDKDFNNEADTPDNFQSRRPNTSFCFLDIRSPGLGDTAMYLCATSSETSGVEQYFGPGTRLTVT.

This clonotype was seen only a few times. The chain's CDR3 is CAWSVQGGQPQHF. The CDR3 nucleotides are TGTGCCTGGAGTGTACAGGGTGGTCAGCCCCAGCATTTT. The genes are TRBV30 and TRBJ1-5; TRBD1 is a possible D gene (6 bases). Germline V gene data show CDR1 as GTSNPN and CDR2 as SVGIG (reference sequence). The CDR3 runs 13 residues. V lost 0 bases to trimming and J lost 6 bases, with 9 bases between them.

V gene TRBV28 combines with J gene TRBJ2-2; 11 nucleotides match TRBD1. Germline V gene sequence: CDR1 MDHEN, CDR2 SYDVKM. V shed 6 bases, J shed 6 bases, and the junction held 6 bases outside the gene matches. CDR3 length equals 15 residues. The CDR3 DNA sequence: TGTGCCAGCAGCGCCGGGACAGGGGGGGCCGGGGAGCTGTTTTTT. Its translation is CASSAGTGGAGELFF.

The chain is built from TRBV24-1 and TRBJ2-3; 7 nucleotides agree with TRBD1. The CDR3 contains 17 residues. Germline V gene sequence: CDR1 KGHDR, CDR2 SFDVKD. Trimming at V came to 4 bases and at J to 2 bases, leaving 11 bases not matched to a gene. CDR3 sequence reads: CATSERPLQGTTDTQYF. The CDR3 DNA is TGTGCCACCAGTGAACGTCCCCTACAGGGGACCACAGATACGCAGTATTTT.

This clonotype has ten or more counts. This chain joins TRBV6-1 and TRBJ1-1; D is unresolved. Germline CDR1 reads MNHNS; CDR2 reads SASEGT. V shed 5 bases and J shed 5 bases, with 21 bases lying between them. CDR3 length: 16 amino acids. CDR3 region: CASSLIGGPGWTEAFF. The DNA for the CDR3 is TGTGCCAGCAGTCTAATCGGTGGCCCGGGCTGGACTGAAGCTTTCTTT.

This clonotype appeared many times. In DNA, the CDR3 is TGTGCCAGCAGTGAACAGGGTGGAGGAACAGATACGCAGTATTTT. It translates to CASSEQGGGTDTQYF. V gene TRBV2 combines with J gene TRBJ2-3, with D perhaps given as TRBD1 or TRBD2 (5 bases each). Germline-derived CDR1 and CDR2 are SNHLY and FYNNEI. The CDR3 has 15 amino acids. V lost 2 bases to trimming and J lost 3 bases, with 12 bases between them.